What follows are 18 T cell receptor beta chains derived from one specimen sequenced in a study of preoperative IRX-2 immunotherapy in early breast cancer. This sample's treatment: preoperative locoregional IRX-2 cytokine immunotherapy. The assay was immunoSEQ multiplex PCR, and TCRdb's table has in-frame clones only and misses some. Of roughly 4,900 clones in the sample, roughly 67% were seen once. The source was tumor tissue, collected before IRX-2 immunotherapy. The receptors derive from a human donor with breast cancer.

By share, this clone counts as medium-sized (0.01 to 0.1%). CDR3 sequence (DNA): TGTGCCAGAGATCTGAGCTCCTACAATGAGCAGTTCTTC. Amino acid sequence: CARDLSSYNEQFF. This rearrangement joins TRBV6-8 to TRBJ2-1; D is unresolved. This CDR3 has 13 amino acids. V lost 9 bases, J lost 0 bases, and 9 bases lay in between. The germline V gene encodes CDR1 MNHGY and CDR2 SAAAGT.

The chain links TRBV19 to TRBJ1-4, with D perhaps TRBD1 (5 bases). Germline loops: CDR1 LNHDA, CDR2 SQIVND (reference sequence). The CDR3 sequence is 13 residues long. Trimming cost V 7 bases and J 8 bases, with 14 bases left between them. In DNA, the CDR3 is TGTGCCAGTACCCGACCGGGGACGGAAAAACTGTTTTTT. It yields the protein CASTRPGTEKLFF.

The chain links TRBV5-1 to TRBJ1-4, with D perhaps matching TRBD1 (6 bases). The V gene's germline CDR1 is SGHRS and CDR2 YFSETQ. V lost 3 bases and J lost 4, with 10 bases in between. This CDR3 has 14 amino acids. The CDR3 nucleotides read TGCGCCAGCAGCTCACAGGGTGATAATGAAAAACTGTTTTTT. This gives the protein CASSSQGDNEKLFF. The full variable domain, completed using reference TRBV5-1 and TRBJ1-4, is KAGVTQTPRYLIKTRGQQVTLSCSPISGHRSVSWYQQTPGQGLQFLFEYFSETQRNKGNFPGRFSGRQFSNSRSEMNVSTLELGDSALYLCASSSQGDNEKLFFGSGTQLSVL.

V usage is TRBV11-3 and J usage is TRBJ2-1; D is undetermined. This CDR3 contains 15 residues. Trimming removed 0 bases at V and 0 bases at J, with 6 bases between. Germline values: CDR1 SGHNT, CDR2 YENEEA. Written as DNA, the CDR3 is TGTGCCAGCAGCTTAGAAGAGAGCTCCTACAATGAGCAGTTCTTC. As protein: CASSLEESSYNEQFF. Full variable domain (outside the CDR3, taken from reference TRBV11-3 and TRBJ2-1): EAGVVQSPRYKIIEKKQPVAFWCNPISGHNTLYWYLQNLGQGPELLIRYENEEAVDDSQLPKDRFSAERLKGVDSTLKIQPAELGDSAVYLCASSLEESSYNEQFFGPGTRLTVL.

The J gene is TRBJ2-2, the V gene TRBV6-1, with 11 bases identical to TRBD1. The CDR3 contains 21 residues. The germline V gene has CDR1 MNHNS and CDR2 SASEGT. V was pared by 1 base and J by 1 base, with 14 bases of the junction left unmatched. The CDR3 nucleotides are TGTGCCAGCAGTGAAGTATCCCCCAGGACAGGGGGCGCGCGGAACACCGGGGAGCTGTTTTTT. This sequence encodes CASSEVSPRTGGARNTGELFF.

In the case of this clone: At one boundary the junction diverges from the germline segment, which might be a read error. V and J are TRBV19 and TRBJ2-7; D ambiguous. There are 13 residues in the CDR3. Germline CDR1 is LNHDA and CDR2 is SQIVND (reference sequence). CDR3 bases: TGTGCCAGTAGTATTGTCTGGGCCTATGAGCAGTACTTC. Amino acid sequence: CASSIVWAYEQYF. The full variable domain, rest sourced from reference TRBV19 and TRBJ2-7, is DGGITQSPKYLFRKEGQNVTLSCEQNLNHDAMYWYRQDPGQGLRLIYYSQIVNDFQKGDIAEGYSVSREKKESFPLTVTSAQKNPTAFYLCASSIVWAYEQYFGPGTRLTVT.

CDR3 region: CASSSGFTEAFF. CDR3 in DNA: TGTGCCAGCAGCTCGGGTTTCACTGAAGCTTTCTTT. J is TRBJ1-1 and V is TRBV28; D gene unclear. The CDR3 consists of 12 residues. Germline CDR1 reads MDHEN; CDR2 reads SYDVKM. With 6 bases removed from V and 4 bases from J, the gap between germline ends came to 9 bases.

The CDR3: CASSLNRGETQYF. The CDR3 bases are TGTGCCAGCTCACTAAACAGGGGAGAGACCCAGTACTTC. V and J are TRBV18 and TRBJ2-5; 7 nucleotides align to TRBD1. Per germline, CDR1 KGHSH and CDR2 LQKENI. V lost 4 bases, J lost 4 bases, and 3 bases stayed unmatched. The CDR3 loop spans 13 amino acids.

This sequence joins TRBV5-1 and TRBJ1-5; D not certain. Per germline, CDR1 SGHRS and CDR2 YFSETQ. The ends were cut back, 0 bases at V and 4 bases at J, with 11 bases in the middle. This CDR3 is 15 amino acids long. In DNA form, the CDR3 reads TGCGCCAGCAGCTTGGAGACATCTGAAAATCAGCCCCAGCATTTT. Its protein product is CASSLETSENQPQHF.

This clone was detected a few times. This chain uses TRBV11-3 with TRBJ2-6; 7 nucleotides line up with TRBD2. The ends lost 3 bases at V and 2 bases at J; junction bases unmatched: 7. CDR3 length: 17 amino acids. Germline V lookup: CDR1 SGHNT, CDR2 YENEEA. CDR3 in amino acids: CASSFSSGRAGANVLTF. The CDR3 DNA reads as TGTGCCAGCAGCTTTAGTAGCGGGCGTGCTGGGGCCAACGTCCTGACTTTC.

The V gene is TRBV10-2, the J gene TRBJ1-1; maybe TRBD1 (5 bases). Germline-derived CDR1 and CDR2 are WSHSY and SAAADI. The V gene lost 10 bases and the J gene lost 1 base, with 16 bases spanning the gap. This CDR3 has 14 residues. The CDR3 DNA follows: TGCGCCACCTCAAAGGGGCCGGGGAACACTGAAGCTTTCTTT. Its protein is CATSKGPGNTEAFF.

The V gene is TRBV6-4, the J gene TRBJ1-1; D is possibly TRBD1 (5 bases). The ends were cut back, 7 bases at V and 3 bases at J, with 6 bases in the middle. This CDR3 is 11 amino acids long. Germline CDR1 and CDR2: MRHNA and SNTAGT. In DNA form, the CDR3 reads TGTGCCAGCATGGGGCACACTGAAGCTTTCTTT. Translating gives CASMGHTEAFF.

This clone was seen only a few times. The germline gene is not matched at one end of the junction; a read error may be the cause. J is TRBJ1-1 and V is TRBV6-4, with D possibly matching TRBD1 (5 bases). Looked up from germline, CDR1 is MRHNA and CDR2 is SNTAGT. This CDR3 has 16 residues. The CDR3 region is CASSYSGTGLNTEAFF. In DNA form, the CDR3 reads TGTGCCAGCAGTTACTCGGGTACAGGCTTGAACACTGAAGCTTTCTTT.

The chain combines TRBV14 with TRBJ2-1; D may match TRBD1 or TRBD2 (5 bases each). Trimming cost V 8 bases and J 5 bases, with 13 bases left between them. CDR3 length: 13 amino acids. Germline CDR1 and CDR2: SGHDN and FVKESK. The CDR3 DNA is TGTGCCAGCGCCCCAGGGACCCACAATGAGCAGTTCTTC. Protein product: CASAPGTHNEQFF.

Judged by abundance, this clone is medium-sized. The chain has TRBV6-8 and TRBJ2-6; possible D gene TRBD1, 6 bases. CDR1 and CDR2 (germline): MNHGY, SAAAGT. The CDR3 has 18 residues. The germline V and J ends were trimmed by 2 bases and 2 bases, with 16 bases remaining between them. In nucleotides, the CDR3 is TGTGCCAGCAGTTACGGTACAGGGTCACGCACTGGGGCCAACGTCCTGACTTTC. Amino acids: CASSYGTGSRTGANVLTF.

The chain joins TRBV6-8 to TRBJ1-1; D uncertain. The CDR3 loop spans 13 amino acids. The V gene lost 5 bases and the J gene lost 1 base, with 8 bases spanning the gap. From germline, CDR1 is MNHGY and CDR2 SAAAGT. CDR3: CASSEWQNTEAFF. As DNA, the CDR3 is TGTGCCAGCAGTGAGTGGCAGAACACTGAAGCTTTCTTT.

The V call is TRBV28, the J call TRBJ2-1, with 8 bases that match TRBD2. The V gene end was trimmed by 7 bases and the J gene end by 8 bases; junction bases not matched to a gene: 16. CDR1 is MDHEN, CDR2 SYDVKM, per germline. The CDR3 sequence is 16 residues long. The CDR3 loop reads CASKTLAGSLFDEQFF. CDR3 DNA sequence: TGTGCCAGCAAAACCTTAGCGGGATCCTTATTTGATGAGCAGTTCTTC. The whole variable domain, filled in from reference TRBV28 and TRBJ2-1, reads DVKVTQSSRYLVKRTGEKVFLECVQDMDHENMFWYRQDPGLGLRLIYFSYDVKMKEKGDIPEGYSVSREKKERFSLILESASTNQTSMYLCASKTLAGSLFDEQFFGPGTRLTVL.

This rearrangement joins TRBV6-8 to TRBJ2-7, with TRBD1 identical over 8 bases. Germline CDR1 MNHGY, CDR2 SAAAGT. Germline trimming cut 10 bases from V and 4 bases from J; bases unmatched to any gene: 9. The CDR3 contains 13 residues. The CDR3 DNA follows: TGTGCCACCCGACAGGGGAATTTTTACGAGCAGTACTTC. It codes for CATRQGNFYEQYF.